This record looks at one T cell receptor beta chain sequence and its context. Its matching antigen is unknown. The sample belongs to a study of T cell clonotyping in hematopoietic cell transplantation. Study-wide findings and caveats: At the given depth, recipient repertoires were over 95% de novo clonotypes.

The data were produced by immunoSEQ multiplex PCR, yet TCRdb's version contains in-frame clones alone and is incomplete. The table has approximately 42,000 clones, around 96% seen once. Looked up from germline, CDR1 is SGHDT and CDR2 is YYEEEE. The CDR3 length is 16 residues. The ends were cut back, 0 bases at V and 0 bases at J, with 13 bases in the middle. This TCR came from a man aged 30 to 45 in good health. Some clones in this sample may be carry-over from other donors' samples. The chain carries TRBV5-6 and TRBJ2-7; D may be TRBD1 (6 bases). The sample taken for sequencing was peripheral blood mononuclear cells. The CDR3: CASSLAFLDSSYEQYF. The DNA of the CDR3 is TGTGCCAGCAGCTTGGCCTTTCTGGACAGCTCCTACGAGCAGTACTTC.